A selection of T cell receptor beta chains follows, all from one sample in a study of OX40 agonist ivuxolimab in advanced cancers. Using immunoSEQ multiplex PCR, the repertoire was profiled, and TCRdb retains in-frame clones only, with some absent. The table lists 20,000 to 25,000 clones, 75% to 95% of them singletons. This specimen was CD4+ or CD8+ T cells sorted from blood, taken in a trial of the OX40 agonist ivuxolimab. These receptors all stem from an adult with an advanced solid tumor such as melanoma, head and neck, liver or kidney cancer. CDR3s include the opening cysteine and the closing phenylalanine or tryptophan. Where a row states a size, it is once, few, many or the class of an expanded clone; other rows omit it.

J gene: TRBJ2-7
V gene: TRBV6-5
clone size: .
CDR3 length: 13
CDR3 protein: CASSSDRGYEQYF

J gene: TRBJ1-5
V gene: TRBV6-5
clone size: .
CDR3 length: 14
CDR3 protein: CASSESLRGKPQHF

J gene: TRBJ1-5
V gene: TRBV2
clone size: .
CDR3 length: 15
CDR3 protein: CASGEGTVINQPQHF

J gene: TRBJ2-1
V gene: TRBV2
clone size: .
CDR3 length: 16
CDR3 protein: CASSESSGYSYNEQFF

J gene: TRBJ2-1
V gene: TRBV6-4
clone size: .
CDR3 length: 14
CDR3 protein: CASSYYGTGNEQFF

J gene: TRBJ2-7
V gene: TRBV11-2
clone size: once
CDR3 length: 14
CDR3 protein: CASSTFDGTYEQYF

J gene: TRBJ2-5
V gene: TRBV4-1
clone size: .
CDR3 length: 14
CDR3 protein: CASSQDRLQETQYF

J gene: TRBJ2-3
V gene: TRBV27
clone size: .
CDR3 length: 13
CDR3 protein: CASSITGTDTQYF

J gene: TRBJ2-3
V gene: TRBV27
clone size: .
CDR3 length: 15
CDR3 protein: CASSPGTGSTDTQYF

J gene: TRBJ1-1
V gene: TRBV10-3
clone size: .
CDR3 length: 13
CDR3 protein: CAISESGHTEAFF

J gene: TRBJ2-5
V gene: TRBV11-2
clone size: .
CDR3 length: 15
CDR3 protein: CASSGQGWDQETQYF

J gene: TRBJ2-3
V gene: TRBV19
clone size: .
CDR3 length: 16
CDR3 protein: CASSIFAASSTDTQYF

J gene: TRBJ2-5
V gene: TRBV13
clone size: .
CDR3 length: 16
CDR3 protein: CASSQGLAGNQETQYF

J gene: TRBJ2-7
V gene: TRBV25-1
clone size: .
CDR3 length: 13
CDR3 protein: CASNGDNSYEQYF

J gene: TRBJ2-3
V gene: TRBV6-1
clone size: .
CDR3 length: 17
CDR3 protein: CASSEYRLATSTDTQYF

J gene: TRBJ2-7
V gene: TRBV27
clone size: .
CDR3 length: 14
CDR3 protein: CASYGHGKPYEQYF

J gene: TRBJ2-3
V gene: TRBV11-2
clone size: .
CDR3 length: 14
CDR3 protein: CASSDPFGGATQYF

J gene: TRBJ2-3
V gene: TRBV11-2
clone size: .
CDR3 length: 13
CDR3 protein: CASKRGGTDTQYF

J gene: TRBJ1-1
V gene: TRBV6-5
clone size: .
CDR3 length: 9
CDR3 protein: CAISTEAFF

J gene: TRBJ2-7
V gene: TRBV9
clone size: .
CDR3 length: 12
CDR3 protein: CASSDGAYEQYF

J gene: TRBJ2-5
V gene: TRBV21-1
clone size: .
CDR3 length: 17
CDR3 protein: CASSKGARSETEETQYF

J gene: TRBJ2-7
V gene: TRBV5-1
clone size: .
CDR3 length: 14
CDR3 protein: CASSSSGTGYEQYF

J gene: TRBJ1-1
V gene: TRBV7-9
clone size: .
CDR3 length: 14
CDR3 protein: CASSVDRENTEAFF

J gene: TRBJ1-6
V gene: TRBV7-9
clone size: few
CDR3 length: 14
CDR3 protein: CASSLGLGDSPLHF

J gene: TRBJ1-2
V gene: TRBV9
clone size: .
CDR3 length: 20
CDR3 protein: CASSVVPGGLGIVPNYGYTF

J gene: TRBJ1-1
V gene: TRBV5-8
clone size: .
CDR3 length: 10
CDR3 protein: CASSLYNAFF

J gene: TRBJ2-4
V gene: TRBV4-2
clone size: .
CDR3 length: 14
CDR3 protein: CASSQGNLENIQYF

J gene: TRBJ2-2
V gene: TRBV4-1
clone size: .
CDR3 length: 16
CDR3 protein: CASSQGQELNTGELFF

J gene: TRBJ2-7
V gene: TRBV4-1
clone size: .
CDR3 length: 14
CDR3 protein: CASSQHRESYEQYF

J gene: TRBJ2-5
V gene: TRBV6-6
clone size: .
CDR3 length: 14
CDR3 protein: CASSQTGGGETQYF

J gene: TRBJ2-1
V gene: TRBV7-6
clone size: .
CDR3 length: 15
CDR3 protein: CASSPDREAYNEQFF

J gene: TRBJ2-4
V gene: TRBV11-2
clone size: .
CDR3 length: 15
CDR3 protein: CASHKLGGDRNIQYF

J gene: TRBJ2-2
V gene: TRBV11-2
clone size: .
CDR3 length: 18
CDR3 protein: CASSPRTSGAVNTGELVF

J gene: TRBJ2-7
V gene: TRBV2
clone size: .
CDR3 length: 12
CDR3 protein: CASSEGAAEQYF

J gene: TRBJ2-7
V gene: TRBV11-2
clone size: .
CDR3 length: 15
CDR3 protein: CASSFSWTGRDEQYF